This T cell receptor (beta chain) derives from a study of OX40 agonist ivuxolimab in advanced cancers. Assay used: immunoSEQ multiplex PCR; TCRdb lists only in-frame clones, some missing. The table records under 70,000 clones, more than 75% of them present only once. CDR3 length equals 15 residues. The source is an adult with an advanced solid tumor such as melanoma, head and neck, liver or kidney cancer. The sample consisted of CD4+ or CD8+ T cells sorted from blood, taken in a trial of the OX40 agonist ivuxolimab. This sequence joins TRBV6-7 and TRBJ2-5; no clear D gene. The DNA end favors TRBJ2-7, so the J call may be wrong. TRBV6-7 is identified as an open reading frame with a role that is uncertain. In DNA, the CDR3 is TGTGCCAGCAGTTACTCGAAAGGGATCCCCTACGAGCAGTACTTC. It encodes CASSYSKGIPYEQYF.